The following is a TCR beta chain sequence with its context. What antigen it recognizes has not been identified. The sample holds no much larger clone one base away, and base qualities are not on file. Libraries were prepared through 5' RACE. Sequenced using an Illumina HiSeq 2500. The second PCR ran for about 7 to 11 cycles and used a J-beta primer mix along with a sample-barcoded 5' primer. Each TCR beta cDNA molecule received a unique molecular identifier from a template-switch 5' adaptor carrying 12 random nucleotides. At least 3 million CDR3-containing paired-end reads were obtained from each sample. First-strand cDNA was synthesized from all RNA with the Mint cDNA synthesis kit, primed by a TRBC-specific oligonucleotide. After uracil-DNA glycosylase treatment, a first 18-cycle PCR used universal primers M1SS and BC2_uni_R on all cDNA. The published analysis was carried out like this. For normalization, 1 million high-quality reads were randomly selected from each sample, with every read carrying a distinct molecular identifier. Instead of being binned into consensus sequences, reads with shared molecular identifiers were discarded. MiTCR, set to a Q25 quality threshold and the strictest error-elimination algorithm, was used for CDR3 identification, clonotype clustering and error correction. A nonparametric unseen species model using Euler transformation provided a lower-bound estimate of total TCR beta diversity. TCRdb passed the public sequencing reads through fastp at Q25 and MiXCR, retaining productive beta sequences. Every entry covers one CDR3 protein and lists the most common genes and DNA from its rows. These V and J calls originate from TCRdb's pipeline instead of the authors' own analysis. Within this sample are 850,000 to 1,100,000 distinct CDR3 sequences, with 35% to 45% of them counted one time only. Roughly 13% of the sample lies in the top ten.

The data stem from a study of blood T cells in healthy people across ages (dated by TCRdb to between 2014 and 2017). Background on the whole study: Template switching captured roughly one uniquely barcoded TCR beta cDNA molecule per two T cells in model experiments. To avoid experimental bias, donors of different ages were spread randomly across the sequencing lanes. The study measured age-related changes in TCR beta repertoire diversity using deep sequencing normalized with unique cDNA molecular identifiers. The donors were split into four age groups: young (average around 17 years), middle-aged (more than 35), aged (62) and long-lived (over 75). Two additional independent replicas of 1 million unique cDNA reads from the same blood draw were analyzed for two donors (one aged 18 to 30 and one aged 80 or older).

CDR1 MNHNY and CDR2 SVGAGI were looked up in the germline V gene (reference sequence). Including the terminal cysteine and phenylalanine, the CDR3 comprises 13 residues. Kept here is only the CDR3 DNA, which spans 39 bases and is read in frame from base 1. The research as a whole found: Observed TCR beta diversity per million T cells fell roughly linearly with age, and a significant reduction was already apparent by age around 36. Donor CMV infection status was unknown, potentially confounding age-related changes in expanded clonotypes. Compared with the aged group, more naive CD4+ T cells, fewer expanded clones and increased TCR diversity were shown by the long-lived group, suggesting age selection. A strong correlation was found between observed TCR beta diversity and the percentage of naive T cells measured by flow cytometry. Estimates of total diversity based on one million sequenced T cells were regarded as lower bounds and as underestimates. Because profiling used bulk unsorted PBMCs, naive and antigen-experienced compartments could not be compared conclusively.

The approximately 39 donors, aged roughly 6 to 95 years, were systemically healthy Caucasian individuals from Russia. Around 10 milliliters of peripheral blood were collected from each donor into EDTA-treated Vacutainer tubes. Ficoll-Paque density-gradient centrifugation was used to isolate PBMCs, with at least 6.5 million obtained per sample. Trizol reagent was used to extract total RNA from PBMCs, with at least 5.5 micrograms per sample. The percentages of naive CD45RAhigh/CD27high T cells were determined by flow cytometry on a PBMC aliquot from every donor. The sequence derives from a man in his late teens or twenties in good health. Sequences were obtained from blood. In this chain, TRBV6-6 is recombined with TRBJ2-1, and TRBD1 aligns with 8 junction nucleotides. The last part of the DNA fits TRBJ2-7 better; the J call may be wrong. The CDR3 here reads CASSTQGAVEQYF. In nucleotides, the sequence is TGTGCCAGCAGTACTCAGGGGGCGGTTGAGCAGTACTTC.